Listed below are T cell receptor beta chains from one sample, sequenced in a study of multiple sclerosis patients with progressive multifocal leukoencephalopathy. Profiled with immunoSEQ multiplex PCR; TCRdb holds only in-frame clones, not every one. The repertoire has some 25,000 clones, 85% to 95% of them found once; the top ten carry 2% to 2.5%. Sequences were derived from PBMCs, sampled from a patient treated with natalizumab. The receptor source for this set is a man aged 25 to 40 with multiple sclerosis. Each CDR3 is given with its conserved first and last residue. Fields, in order: J gene, V gene, clone size, D gene, CDR3 length, CDR3 protein, CDR3 DNA. The D gene is left open where the match is weak. The listing skips clone size in some rows; elsewhere it reads once, few, many or a size class.

TRBJ1-1 | TRBV5-8 | - | - | 14 | CASSLRGMNTEAFF | TGTGCCAGCAGCTTAAGGGGGATGAACACTGAAGCTTTCTTT
TRBJ2-7 | TRBV7-8 | - | - | 13 | CASSLDGTPEQYF | TGTGCCAGCAGCTTAGACGGGACACCCGAGCAGTACTTC
TRBJ1-1 | TRBV10-1 | - | TRBD1 | 16 | CASSHKRTGADTEAFF | TGCGCCAGCAGCCACAAACGGACAGGGGCGGACACTGAAGCTTTCTTT
TRBJ2-1 | TRBV4-3 | - | TRBD2 | 17 | CASSRALAGGPGDEQFF | TGCGCCAGCAGCCGTGCGCTAGCGGGAGGGCCCGGGGATGAGCAGTTCTTC
TRBJ2-7 | TRBV18 | - | TRBD1 | 16 | CASSHAGGGYYYEQYF | TGTGCCAGCTCTCATGCAGGGGGCGGTTATTACTACGAGCAGTACTTC
TRBJ2-1 | TRBV14 | once | - | 14 | CASAATIPYNEQFF | TGTGCCAGCGCCGCAACGATCCCTTACAATGAGCAGTTCTTC
TRBJ2-3 | TRBV15 | - | TRBD1 | 17 | CATSRAGGQVWGDTQYF | TGTGCCACCAGCAGAGCCGGCGGACAGGTCTGGGGAGATACGCAGTATTTT
TRBJ2-1 | TRBV7-2 | once | TRBD2 | 15 | CASSSAGGTYNEQFF | TGTGCCAGCAGCTCAGCGGGAGGAACCTACAATGAGCAGTTCTTC
TRBJ2-2 | TRBV19 | - | - | 13 | CASSKLATGELFF | TGTGCCAGTAGTAAACTAGCTACCGGGGAGCTGTTTTTT
TRBJ1-5 | TRBV6-1 | few | TRBD1 | 13 | CASSETGGQPQHF | TGTGCCAGCAGTGAAACAGGGGGGCAGCCCCAGCATTTT
TRBJ2-5 | TRBV9 | - | TRBD2 | 16 | CASSVESSGGQETQYF | TGTGCCAGCAGCGTAGAGAGTAGCGGGGGACAAGAGACCCAGTACTTC
TRBJ2-5 | TRBV19 | - | - | 16 | CASSAGKGHLQETQYF | TGTGCCAGTAGTGCCGGGAAAGGACACCTGCAAGAGACCCAGTACTTC
TRBJ1-3 | TRBV15 | - | - | 17 | CATSRATGGSSGNTIYF | TGTGCCACCAGCAGAGCTACGGGAGGGAGCTCTGGAAACACCATATATTTT
TRBJ2-5 | TRBV28 | - | - | 11 | CASSFEETQYF | TGTGCCAGCAGTTTTGAAGAGACCCAGTACTTC
TRBJ1-6 | TRBV4-3 | - | - | 15 | CASSQDLGRNSPLHF | TGCGCCAGCAGCCAAGATCTAGGGAGGAATTCACCCCTCCACTTT
TRBJ2-7 | TRBV18 | - | TRBD1 | 13 | CASSPQGAWEQYF | TGTGCCAGCTCACCACAGGGGGCCTGGGAGCAGTACTTC
TRBJ2-6 | TRBV5-6 | - | - | 17 | CASTRGGAVSGANVLTF | TGTGCCAGCACCCGGGGCGGGGCCGTCTCTGGGGCCAACGTCCTGACTTTC
TRBJ2-7 | TRBV9 | - | TRBD2 | 16 | CASSATSTSGTYEQYF | TGTGCCAGCAGCGCTACATCGACTAGCGGGACCTACGAGCAGTACTTC
TRBJ2-6 | TRBV5-1 | - | TRBD1 | 17 | CASSPGQALSGANVLTF | TGCGCCAGCAGCCCCGGACAGGCCCTCTCTGGGGCCAACGTCCTGACTTTC
TRBJ1-2 | TRBV2 | - | - | 14 | CASREQGNSYGYTF | TGTGCCAGCAGAGAGCAGGGCAATAGCTATGGCTACACCTTC
TRBJ2-7 | TRBV4-3 | - | - | 14 | CASSQELGSYEQYF | TGCGCCAGCAGCCAAGAGTTGGGCTCCTACGAGCAGTACTTC
TRBJ2-7 | TRBV6-6 | few | - | 14 | CASRRAIGSYEQYF | TGTGCCAGCCGACGGGCCATCGGCTCCTACGAGCAGTACTTC
TRBJ2-1 | TRBV10-3 | - | - | 16 | CAISEYRGDSYNEQFF | TGTGCCATCAGTGAGTACAGAGGGGACTCATACAATGAGCAGTTCTTC
TRBJ2-7 | TRBV9 | - | TRBD2 | 14 | CASSPWLADYEQYF | TGTGCCAGCAGCCCCTGGCTAGCGGACTACGAGCAGTACTTC
TRBJ2-3 | TRBV5-4 | - | - | 14 | CASSSLRGADTQYF | TGTGCCAGCAGCTCCCTGAGGGGAGCAGATACGCAGTATTTT
TRBJ2-1 | TRBV13 | - | - | 13 | CASSPRRAYEQFF | TGTGCCAGCAGCCCACGACGGGCTTATGAGCAGTTCTTC
TRBJ1-1 | TRBV30 | - | - | 12 | CAWSFGDTEAFF | TGTGCCTGGAGCTTCGGGGACACTGAAGCTTTCTTT
TRBJ1-3 | TRBV19 | - | TRBD1 | 15 | CASNGQAASGNTIYF | TGTGCCAGTAATGGACAGGCGGCGTCTGGAAACACCATATATTTT
TRBJ1-3 | TRBV4-1 | - | TRBD1 | 16 | CASSQNQGQGTNTIYF | TGCGCCAGCAGCCAAAACCAGGGACAGGGCACAAACACCATATATTTT
TRBJ1-2 | TRBV5-4 | - | - | 15 | CASSPTALPNYGYTF | TGTGCCAGCAGCCCTACAGCGCTCCCTAACTATGGCTACACCTTC
TRBJ2-7 | TRBV7-6 | - | - | 14 | CASSLGGSWYEQYF | TGTGCCAGCAGCTTAGGAGGGTCCTGGTACGAGCAGTACTTC
TRBJ2-3 | TRBV18 | - | TRBD2 | 14 | CASSLGTSPDTQYF | TGTGCCAGCTCACTGGGGACTAGTCCAGATACGCAGTATTTT
TRBJ2-3 | TRBV4-3 | - | TRBD2 | 16 | CASSKQGTSGSDTQYF | TGCGCCAGCAGTAAGCAGGGGACTAGCGGTTCAGATACGCAGTATTTT
TRBJ2-1 | TRBV7-8 | once | TRBD2 | 16 | CASSARTSGRYNEQFF | TGTGCCAGCAGCGCACGGACTAGCGGGAGGTACAATGAGCAGTTCTTC
TRBJ2-3 | TRBV9 | - | - | 16 | CASSRSRVSSTDTQYF | TGTGCCAGCAGTCGGAGTAGAGTTTCTAGCACAGATACGCAGTATTTT
TRBJ1-1 | TRBV15 | - | TRBD1 | 14 | CATTVDRGATEAFF | TGTGCCACCACCGTCGACAGGGGGGCAACTGAAGCTTTCTTT
TRBJ1-4 | TRBV14 | - | TRBD1 | 15 | CASSHFGTANPKLFF | TGTGCCAGCAGCCATTTCGGGACAGCGAATCCCAAACTGTTTTTT
TRBJ2-3 | TRBV18 | - | - | 13 | CASSPQPTDTQYF | TGTGCCAGCTCACCACAGCCCACAGATACGCAGTATTTT
TRBJ1-3 | TRBV27 | once | - | 15 | CASSLQGSPGSTIYF | TGTGCCAGCAGTTTACAGGGTTCCCCTGGAAGCACCATATATTTT
TRBJ1-4 | TRBV6-5 | - | - | 14 | CASSNGGTNEKLFF | TGTGCCAGCTCGAACGGGGGGACTAATGAAAAACTGTTTTTT
TRBJ1-6 | TRBV4-3 | - | TRBD1 | 16 | CASSQDRGQSNSPLHF | TGCGCCAGCAGCCAAGATCGGGGACAGTCTAATTCACCCCTCCACTTT
TRBJ1-2 | TRBV30 | - | - | 11 | CASYDNYGYTF | TGTGCCTCATACGATAACTATGGCTACACCTTC
TRBJ1-3 | TRBV11-1 | - | - | 15 | CASAWEASSGNTIYF | TGTGCCAGCGCCTGGGAGGCGAGCTCTGGAAACACCATATATTTT
TRBJ1-3 | TRBV9 | - | - | 16 | CASSVDGRVSGNTIYF | TGTGCCAGCAGCGTAGATGGGAGAGTCTCTGGAAACACCATATATTTT
TRBJ1-1 | TRBV29-1 | - | TRBD1 | 13 | CSVRDRVNTEAFF | TGCAGCGTCCGGGACAGGGTGAACACTGAAGCTTTCTTT
TRBJ1-3 | TRBV4-3 | - | TRBD1 | 16 | CASSLEDRISGNTIYF | TGCGCCAGCAGCCTGGAGGACAGGATCTCTGGAAACACCATATATTTT
TRBJ2-3 | TRBV7-8 | - | - | 13 | CASESRGTDTQYF | TGTGCCAGCGAGTCTAGGGGCACAGATACGCAGTATTTT
TRBJ1-1 | TRBV5-1 | - | TRBD1 | 15 | CASSLVTGGYTEAFF | TGCGCCAGCAGCTTGGTTACAGGGGGTTACACTGAAGCTTTCTTT
TRBJ2-1 | TRBV5-6 | - | - | 15 | CASSLEPNSYNEQFF | TGTGCCAGCAGCTTGGAGCCCAATAGTTACAATGAGCAGTTCTTC
TRBJ2-1 | TRBV4-2 | - | - | 17 | CASSREFRDHSYNEQFF | TGTGCCAGCAGCCGGGAATTCCGGGACCACTCCTACAATGAGCAGTTCTTC
TRBJ1-1 | TRBV10-3 | once | - | 14 | CAINPDGLNTEAFF | TGTGCCATCAACCCGGACGGACTGAACACTGAAGCTTTCTTT
TRBJ1-3 | TRBV4-1 | - | - | 16 | CASSQEGVPLGNTIYF | TGCGCCAGCAGCCAAGAGGGCGTCCCGCTTGGAAACACCATATATTTT
TRBJ1-6 | TRBV11-2 | - | - | 17 | CASSLLGIGGNNSPLHF | TGTGCCAGCAGCCTGCTAGGGATAGGGGGGAATAATTCACCCCTCCACTTT
TRBJ2-3 | TRBV7-7 | - | - | 14 | CASSLAGATDTQYF | TGTGCCAGCAGCTTAGCCGGGGCCACAGATACGCAGTATTTT
TRBJ2-6 | TRBV29-1 | - | TRBD2 | 15 | CSVVAGYSGANVLTF | TGCAGCGTTGTAGCGGGATACTCTGGGGCCAACGTCCTGACTTTC
TRBJ2-2 | TRBV5-6 | - | TRBD2 | 16 | CASSDRTSGRLRELFF | TGTGCCAGCAGCGACCGGACTAGCGGGAGGCTCAGGGAGCTGTTTTTT
TRBJ2-5 | TRBV19 | - | - | 15 | CASTQGRGFQETQYF | TGTGCCAGTACCCAGGGAAGGGGATTCCAAGAGACCCAGTACTTC
TRBJ1-2 | TRBV7-2 | - | TRBD1 | 13 | CASSRDRYYGYTF | TGTGCCAGCAGCCGGGACAGATACTATGGCTACACCTTC
TRBJ2-2 | TRBV5-3 | few | TRBD2 | 15 | CARSFEREPTGELFF | TGTGCCAGAAGCTTTGAGCGGGAGCCCACCGGGGAGCTGTTTTTT